The table lists the clone carrying this T cell receptor (beta chain) with a few counts. Antigen unknown. From germline, CDR1 is LNHDA and CDR2 SQIVND (reference sequence). The V segment lost 6 bases and the J segment 0 bases; nucleotides outside the gene matches: 7. The CDR3 is made up of 17 amino acids. This sample stems from a study of T cell responses to AZD1222 COVID-19 vaccine. Turning to the study itself: Second doses that came at about 4 or about 12 weeks were put together.

Notes on the study in general: Only a handful of AZD1222 recipients, several in all, had baseline seropositivity.

The table came from immunoSEQ multiplex PCR; TCRdb's copy has only in-frame clones and leaves some out. In the table there are about 120,000 clones, around 92% of which are singletons. This rearrangement joins TRBV19 to TRBJ2-7; 14 positions agree with TRBD2. The specimen was peripheral blood, collected on day 0 of AZD1222 vaccination. The receptor was isolated from an adult in good health. The CDR3 DNA sequence: TGTGCCAGTAGAGGGACTAGCGGGAGATACTCCTCCTACGAGCAGTACTTC. This translates into CASRGTSGRYSSYEQYF.